One sample yielded the 6 T cell receptor beta chains listed below, sequenced in a study of OX40 agonist ivuxolimab in advanced cancers. Here immunoSEQ multiplex PCR was the method, and the copy in TCRdb shows in-frame clones only, minus some. The data hold 90,000 to 100,000 clones, with about 85% observed a single time. Sequencing was performed on CD4+ or CD8+ T cells sorted from blood, taken in a trial of the OX40 agonist ivuxolimab. These receptors were collected from an adult with an advanced solid tumor such as melanoma, head and neck, liver or kidney cancer.

In regard to this clone: One junction end disagrees with the germline gene, perhaps due to a read error. The chain carries TRBV7-7 and TRBJ2-3; D remains unclear. The germline V gene has CDR1 SSHAT and CDR2 FNYEAQ (reference sequence). The CDR3 covers 15 residues. CDR3 region: CASSPSTGATDTQYF. CDR3 nucleotide sequence: TGTGCTAGCAGCCCCTCCACGGGTGCCACAGATACGCAGTATTTT.

The V and J genes are TRBV7-9 and TRBJ2-1; TRBD2 matches at 10 bases. CDR3 length: 16 amino acids. Germline assignment: CDR1 SEHNR and CDR2 FQNEAQ (reference sequence). V lost 8 bases and J lost 4; bases outside the gene matches: 11. CDR3 sequence reads: CASAFTGTSAYNEQFF. CDR3 in DNA: TGTGCCAGCGCTTTTACTGGGACTAGCGCTTACAATGAGCAGTTCTTC. Together with reference TRBV7-9 and TRBJ2-1, the CDR3 gives the full variable domain: DTGVSQNPRHKITKRGQNVTFRCDPISEHNRLYWYRQTLGQGPEFLTYFQNEAQLEKSRLLSDRFSAERPKGSFSTLEIQRTEQGDSAMYLCASAFTGTSAYNEQFFGPGTRLTVL.

The CDR3 reads CASRIYQNTGELFF. The CDR3 bases are TGTGCCAGCAGGATCTACCAGAACACCGGGGAGCTGTTTTTT. The chain has TRBV11-2 and TRBJ2-2; no clear D. The CDR3 loop spans 14 amino acids. The germline V gene encodes CDR1 SGHAT and CDR2 FQNNGV. The V end lost 6 bases, the J end lost 1 base, and 9 bases lay between the germline ends.

This clone was picked up one time. The rearrangement joins TRBV10-1 to TRBJ2-5, with D unresolved. There are 13 residues in the CDR3. Trimming took 2 bases from V and 7 from J, leaving 11 bases between them. Germline CDR1 is WNHNN and CDR2 is SYGVQD (reference sequence). The CDR3 sequence is CASSERVLGTQYF. CDR3 nucleotide sequence: TGCGCCAGCAGTGAGAGGGTCCTCGGGACCCAGTACTTC.

CDR3 sequence (DNA): TGTGCCAGCAGTCTCGACTCCGGGGGAGGAGTGGCTGAAGCTTTCTTT. It specifies CASSLDSGGGVAEAFF. This rearrangement joins TRBV28 to TRBJ1-1; TRBD1 might be the D (5 bases). Germline assignment: CDR1 MDHEN and CDR2 SYDVKM. V gave up 5 bases and J gave up 6 bases, with 22 bases separating them. This CDR3 contains 16 residues.

The chain combines TRBV10-3 with TRBJ2-1, with 7 bases identical to TRBD2. The length of the CDR3 is 12 residues. J lost 9 bases, V lost 3 bases, and 2 bases had no gene match. Germline loops: CDR1 ENHRY, CDR2 SYGVKD. The CDR3 sequence is CAISDRLAEQFF. The CDR3 DNA sequence: TGTGCCATCAGTGACCGACTAGCTGAGCAGTTCTTC.